Shown below are 5 T cell receptor beta chains from a single sample sequenced in a study of shared clonotypes between healthy human individuals. Measured with immunoSEQ multiplex PCR; TCRdb has only the in-frame clones, and not every one. The table has some 2.1 million clones, 85% to 95% seen once. The sample consisted of naive CD4+ T cells sorted from blood. The subset here: CD45RA+ positively selected. These receptors all stem from a man aged 18 to 30 in good health.

This clone was recorded many times. The gene calls are TRBV28 and TRBJ1-5, with D tentatively TRBD1 (6 bases). CDR3 length: 17 residues. The ends were cut back, 3 bases at V and 0 bases at J, with 15 bases in the middle. CDR1 MDHEN and CDR2 SYDVKM come from the germline V gene. CDR3 sequence reads: CASSFSGATYSNQPQHF. CDR3 coding DNA: TGTGCCAGCAGTTTTTCGGGGGCGACCTATAGCAATCAGCCCCAGCATTTT.

V gene TRBV7-9 combines with J gene TRBJ1-1, with unresolved D. Trimming shortened V by 4 bases and J by 11 bases, and 14 bases separated the two germline ends. The CDR3 totals 12 residues. Looked up from germline, CDR1 is SEHNR and CDR2 is FQNEAQ (reference sequence). CDR3 nucleotide sequence: TGTGCCAGCAGCTCCCGAGAGGTTAGGGCTTTCTTT. Protein sequence: CASSSREVRAFF. The full variable domain, in which reference TRBV7-9 and TRBJ1-1 provide the parts outside the CDR3, is DTGVSQNPRHKITKRGQNVTFRCDPISEHNRLYWYRQTLGQGPEFLTYFQNEAQLEKSRLLSDRFSAERPKGSFSTLEIQRTEQGDSAMYLCASSSREVRAFFGQGTRLTVV.

This clone was detected only a few times. The chain uses TRBV6-6 and TRBJ1-3; no clear D. V gave up 2 bases and J gave up 0 bases, with 5 bases separating them. Germline CDR1 MNHNY, CDR2 SVGAGI (reference sequence). The CDR3 has 14 residues. CDR3 in DNA: TGTGCCAGCAGTTACACGGACTCTGGAAACACCATATATTTT. It encodes CASSYTDSGNTIYF.

The chain couples TRBV18 to TRBJ2-7, with TRBD1 identical over 9 bases. The V gene end was trimmed by 0 bases and the J gene end by 3 bases; junction bases not matched to a gene: 6. This CDR3 contains 16 residues. CDR1 and CDR2 (germline): KGHSH, LQKENI. The CDR3: CASSPPSGTGFYEQYF. CDR3 DNA sequence: TGTGCCAGCTCACCACCGTCCGGGACAGGGTTCTACGAGCAGTACTTC.

Only one count was recorded for this clone. V usage is TRBV7-6 and J usage is TRBJ1-4; 8 positions match TRBD1. V lost 3 bases, J lost 5 bases, and 5 bases stayed unmatched. The CDR3 is 15 residues long. Germline CDR1 and CDR2: SGHVS and FNYEAQ. Written as DNA, the CDR3 is TGTGCCAGCAGCTTCGGGACAGGAACAAATGAAAAACTGTTTTTT. Translated: CASSFGTGTNEKLFF.